This entry describes one T cell receptor (beta chain). Via MiXCR, TCRdb re-called the 5' RACE reads, giving one row per CDR3 protein. The table records 290,000 or so distinct CDR3 sequences, roughly 21% of them present only once. The data were taken from a study of T-cell memory formation after mild COVID-19. About the research overall: TCR clusters were largely donor specific.

CDR1 is MGHRA and CDR2 is YSYEKL in the germline V gene. V was pared by 1 base and J by 8 bases, with 18 bases between. The CDR3 extends over 16 amino acids. The clonotype originates from a man younger than 35 who had mild COVID-19 (a few samples of this study predate the infection). Cell type and time point are not known. Sequenced: PBMCs or a T cell subset sorted from them (not recorded which). This chain connects TRBV4-1 to TRBJ2-4; a possible D gene is TRBD2 (5 bases). In DNA, the CDR3 is TGCGCCAGCAGCCAAGCACTCGGGGAGATGAGGGACATTCAGTACTTC. Translating it yields CASSQALGEMRDIQYF.